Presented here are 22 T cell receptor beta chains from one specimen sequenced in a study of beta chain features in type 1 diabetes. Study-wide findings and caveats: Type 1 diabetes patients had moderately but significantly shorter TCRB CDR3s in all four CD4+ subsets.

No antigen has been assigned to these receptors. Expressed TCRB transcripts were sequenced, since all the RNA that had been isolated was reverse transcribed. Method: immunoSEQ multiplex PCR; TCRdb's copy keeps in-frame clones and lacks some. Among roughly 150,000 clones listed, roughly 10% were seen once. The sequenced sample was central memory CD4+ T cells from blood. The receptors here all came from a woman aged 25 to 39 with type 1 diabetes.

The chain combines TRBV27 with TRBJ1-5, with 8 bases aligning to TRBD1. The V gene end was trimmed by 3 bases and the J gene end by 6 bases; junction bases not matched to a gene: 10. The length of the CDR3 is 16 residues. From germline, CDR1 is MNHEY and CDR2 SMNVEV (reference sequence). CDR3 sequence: CASSFGGRQGFQPQHF. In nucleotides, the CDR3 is TGTGCCAGCAGTTTTGGGGGGAGACAGGGGTTTCAGCCCCAGCATTTT.

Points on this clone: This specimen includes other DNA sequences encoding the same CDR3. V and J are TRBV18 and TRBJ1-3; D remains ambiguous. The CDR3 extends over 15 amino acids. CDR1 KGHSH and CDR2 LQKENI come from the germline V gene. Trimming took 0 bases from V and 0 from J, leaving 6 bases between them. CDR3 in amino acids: CASSPPRSSGNTIYF. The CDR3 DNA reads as TGTGCCAGCTCACCACCGAGGAGCTCTGGAAACACCATATATTTT.

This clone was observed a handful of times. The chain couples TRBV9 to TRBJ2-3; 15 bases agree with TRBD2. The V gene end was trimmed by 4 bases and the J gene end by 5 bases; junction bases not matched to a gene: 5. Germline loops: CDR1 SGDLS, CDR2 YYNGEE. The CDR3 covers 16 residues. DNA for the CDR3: TGTGCCAGCAGCCCAGGACTAGCGGGAGGGGGAGATACGCAGTATTTT. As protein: CASSPGLAGGGDTQYF.

This CDR3 is CASSLEGATNEKLFF. CDR3 coding DNA: TGTGCCAGCAGCTTGGAGGGGGCAACTAATGAAAAACTGTTTTTT. The chain combines TRBV5-6 with TRBJ1-4; tentatively, D is TRBD1 (6 bases). Germline loops: CDR1 SGHDT, CDR2 YYEEEE. V was trimmed by 0 bases and J by 0 bases, leaving 6 bases between them. The CDR3 is 15 amino acids.

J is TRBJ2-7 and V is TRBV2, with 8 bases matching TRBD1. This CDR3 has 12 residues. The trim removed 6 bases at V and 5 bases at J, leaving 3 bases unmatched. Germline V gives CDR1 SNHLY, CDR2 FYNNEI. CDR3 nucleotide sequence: TGTGCCAGCAGGGGACAGGTCGACGAGCAGTACTTC. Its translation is CASRGQVDEQYF.

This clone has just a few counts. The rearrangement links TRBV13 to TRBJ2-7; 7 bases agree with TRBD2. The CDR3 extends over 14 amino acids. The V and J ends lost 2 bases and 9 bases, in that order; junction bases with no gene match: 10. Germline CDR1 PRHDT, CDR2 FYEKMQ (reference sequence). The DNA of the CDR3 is TGTGCCAGCAGCTTAAGGATTCAGCGGGACTTGCAGTACTTC. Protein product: CASSLRIQRDLQYF.

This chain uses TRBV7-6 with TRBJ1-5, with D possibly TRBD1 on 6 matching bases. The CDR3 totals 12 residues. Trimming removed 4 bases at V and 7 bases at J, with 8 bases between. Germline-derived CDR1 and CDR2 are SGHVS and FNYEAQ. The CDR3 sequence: CASSSGDQPQHF. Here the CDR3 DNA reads TGTGCCAGCAGCTCAGGGGACCAGCCCCAGCATTTT.

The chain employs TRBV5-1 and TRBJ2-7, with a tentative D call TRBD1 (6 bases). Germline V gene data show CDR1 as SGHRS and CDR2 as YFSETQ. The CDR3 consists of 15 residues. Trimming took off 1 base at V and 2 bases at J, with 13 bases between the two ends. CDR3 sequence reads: CASSLLGTNAYEQYF. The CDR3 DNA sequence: TGCGCCAGCAGCTTGCTTGGGACAAATGCCTACGAGCAGTACTTC.

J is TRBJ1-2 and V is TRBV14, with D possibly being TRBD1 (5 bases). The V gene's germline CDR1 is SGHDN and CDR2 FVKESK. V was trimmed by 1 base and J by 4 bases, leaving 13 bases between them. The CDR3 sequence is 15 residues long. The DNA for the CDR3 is TGTGCCAGCAGCCAAGTGGCGGGGGGTTTCTATGGCTACACCTTC. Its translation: CASSQVAGGFYGYTF.

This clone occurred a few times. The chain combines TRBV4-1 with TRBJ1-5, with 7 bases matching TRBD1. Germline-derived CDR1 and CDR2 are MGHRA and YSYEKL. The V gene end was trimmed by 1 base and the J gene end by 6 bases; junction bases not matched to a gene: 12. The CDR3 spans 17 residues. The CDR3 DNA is TGCGCCAGCAGCCAAGTCGCCACGACAGGGTTAAGTCAGCCCCAGCATTTT. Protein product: CASSQVATTGLSQPQHF.

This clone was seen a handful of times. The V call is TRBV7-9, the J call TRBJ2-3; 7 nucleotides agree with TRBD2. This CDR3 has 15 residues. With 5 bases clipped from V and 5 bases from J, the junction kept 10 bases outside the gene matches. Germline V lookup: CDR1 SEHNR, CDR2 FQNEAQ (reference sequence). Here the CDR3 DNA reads TGTGCCAGCAGCCCCGTGGCGGGAGCGGGAGATACGCAGTATTTT. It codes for CASSPVAGAGDTQYF.

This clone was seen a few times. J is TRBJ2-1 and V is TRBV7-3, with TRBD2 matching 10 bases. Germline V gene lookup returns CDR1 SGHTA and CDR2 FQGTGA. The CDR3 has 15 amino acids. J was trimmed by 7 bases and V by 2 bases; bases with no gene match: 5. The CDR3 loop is CASSLSRTSGNEQFF. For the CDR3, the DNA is TGTGCCAGCAGCTTATCGCGGACTAGCGGAAATGAGCAGTTCTTC. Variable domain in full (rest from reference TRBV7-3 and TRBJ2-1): GAGVSQTPSNKVTEKGKYVELRCDPISGHTALYWYRQSLGQGPEFLIYFQGTGAADDSGLPNDRFFAVRPEGSVSTLKIQRTERGDSAVYLCASSLSRTSGNEQFFGPGTRLTVL.

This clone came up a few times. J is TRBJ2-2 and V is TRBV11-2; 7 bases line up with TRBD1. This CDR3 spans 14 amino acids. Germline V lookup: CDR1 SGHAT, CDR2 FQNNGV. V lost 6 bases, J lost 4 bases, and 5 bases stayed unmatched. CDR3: CASSRTGGTGELFF. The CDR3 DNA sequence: TGTGCCAGCAGTCGGACAGGCGGCACCGGGGAGCTGTTTTTT.

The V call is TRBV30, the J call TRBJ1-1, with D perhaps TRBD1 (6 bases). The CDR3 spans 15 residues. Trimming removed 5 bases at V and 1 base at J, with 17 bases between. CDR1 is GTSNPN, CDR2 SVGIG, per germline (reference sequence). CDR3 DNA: TGTGCCTGGGGAACGCCACAGGGATGGAACACTGAAGCTTTCTTT. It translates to CAWGTPQGWNTEAFF.

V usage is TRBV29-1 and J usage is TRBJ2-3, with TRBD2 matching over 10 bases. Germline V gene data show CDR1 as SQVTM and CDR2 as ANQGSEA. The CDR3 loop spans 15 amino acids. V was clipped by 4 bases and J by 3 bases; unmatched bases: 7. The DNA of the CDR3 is TGCAGCGTTGGGACTAGCGGAGTGGGGACAGATACGCAGTATTTT. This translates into CSVGTSGVGTDTQYF.

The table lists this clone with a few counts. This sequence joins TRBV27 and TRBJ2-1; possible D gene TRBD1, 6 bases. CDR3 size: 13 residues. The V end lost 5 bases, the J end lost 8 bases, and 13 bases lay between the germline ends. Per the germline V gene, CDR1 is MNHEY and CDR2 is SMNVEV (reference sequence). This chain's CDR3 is CASSTNRVHEQFF. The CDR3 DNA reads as TGTGCCAGCAGTACCAACAGGGTACATGAGCAGTTCTTC.

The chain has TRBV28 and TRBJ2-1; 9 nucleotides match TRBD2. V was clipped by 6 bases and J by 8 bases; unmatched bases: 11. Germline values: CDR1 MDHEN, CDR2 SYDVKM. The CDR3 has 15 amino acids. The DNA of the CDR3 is TGTGCCAGCAGGGGCTGGCGGGAGGGCCGGGATGAGCAGTTCTTC. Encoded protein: CASRGWREGRDEQFF.

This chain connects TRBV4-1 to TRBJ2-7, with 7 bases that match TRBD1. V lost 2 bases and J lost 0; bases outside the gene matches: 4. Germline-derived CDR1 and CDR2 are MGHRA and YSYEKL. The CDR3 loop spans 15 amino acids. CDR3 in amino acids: CASSQRWDSSYEQYF. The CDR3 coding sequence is TGCGCCAGCAGCCAACGCTGGGACAGCTCCTACGAGCAGTACTTC.

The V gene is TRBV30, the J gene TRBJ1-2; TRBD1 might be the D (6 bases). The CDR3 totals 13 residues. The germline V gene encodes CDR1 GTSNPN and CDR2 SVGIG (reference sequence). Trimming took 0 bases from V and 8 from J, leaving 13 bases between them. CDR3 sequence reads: CAWSVNRVEGYTF. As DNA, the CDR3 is TGTGCCTGGAGTGTAAACAGGGTAGAGGGCTACACCTTC.

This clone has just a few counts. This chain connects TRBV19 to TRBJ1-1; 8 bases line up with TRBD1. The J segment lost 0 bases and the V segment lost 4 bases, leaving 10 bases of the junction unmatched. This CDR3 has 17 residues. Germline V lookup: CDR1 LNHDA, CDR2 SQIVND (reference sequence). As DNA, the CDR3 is TGTGCCAGTAGTACGACGACAGGGGCGAACATGAACACTGAAGCTTTCTTT. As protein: CASSTTTGANMNTEAFF.

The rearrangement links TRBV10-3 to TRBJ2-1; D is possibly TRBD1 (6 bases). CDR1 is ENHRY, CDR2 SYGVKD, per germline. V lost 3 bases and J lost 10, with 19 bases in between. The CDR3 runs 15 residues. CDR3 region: CAISDQTGSFREQFF. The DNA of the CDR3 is TGTGCCATCAGTGACCAGACAGGATCCTTTAGGGAGCAGTTCTTC.

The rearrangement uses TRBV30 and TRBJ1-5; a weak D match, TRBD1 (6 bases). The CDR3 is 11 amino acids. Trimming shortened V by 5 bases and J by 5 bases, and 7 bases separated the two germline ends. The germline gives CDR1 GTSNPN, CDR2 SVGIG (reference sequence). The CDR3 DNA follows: TGTGCCTGGGGACAGCATCAGCCCCAGCATTTT. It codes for CAWGQHQPQHF.